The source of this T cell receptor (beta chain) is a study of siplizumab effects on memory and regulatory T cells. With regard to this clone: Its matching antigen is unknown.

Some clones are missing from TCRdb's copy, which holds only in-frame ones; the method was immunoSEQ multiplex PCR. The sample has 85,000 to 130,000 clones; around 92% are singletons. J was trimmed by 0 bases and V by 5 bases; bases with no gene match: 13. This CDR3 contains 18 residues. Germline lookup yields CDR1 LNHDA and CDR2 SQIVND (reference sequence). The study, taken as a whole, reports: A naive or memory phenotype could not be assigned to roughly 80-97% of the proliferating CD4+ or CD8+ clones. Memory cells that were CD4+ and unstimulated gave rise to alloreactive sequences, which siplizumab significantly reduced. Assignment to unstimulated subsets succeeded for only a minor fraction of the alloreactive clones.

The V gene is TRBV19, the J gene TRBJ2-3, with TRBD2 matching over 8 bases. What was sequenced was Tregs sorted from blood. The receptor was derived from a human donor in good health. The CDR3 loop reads CASSHLGVSGTSTDTQYF. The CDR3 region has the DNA TGTGCCAGTAGTCATTTGGGGGTTAGCGGGACTAGCACAGATACGCAGTATTTT.